This note documents a single TCR beta chain sequence. What it recognizes is unknown. Germline CDR1 and CDR2: DFQATT and SNEGSKA (reference sequence). Trimming took 2 bases from V and 5 from J; bases not matched to a gene: 13. The CDR3 is 16 residues long. It was with a sample-barcoded 5' primer and a J-beta primer mix that a second PCR of about 6 to 12 cycles was run. One entry per CDR3 protein results from TCRdb running MiXCR on the 5' RACE reads. The top ten clones hold 15% to 20% of a sample with around 800,000 distinct CDR3 sequences, about 45% of them seen once. This specimen comes from a study of blood T cells in healthy people across ages. Study-wide results and caveats: Observed TCR beta diversity per million T cells went down as age went up. This fall followed a roughly linear course with age.

The chain couples TRBV20-1 to TRBJ2-3; 7 bases match TRBD2. Sequences were obtained from blood. This TCR came from a man older than 75 in good health. The CDR3 is CSARWYPAGIGDTQYF. For the CDR3, the DNA is TGCAGTGCTAGATGGTACCCAGCGGGAATCGGAGATACGCAGTATTTT.